This T cell receptor beta chain was profiled in a study of regulatory T cells in long-lasting Graves disease. Sequencing libraries for TCR beta were prepared with iRepertoire HTBI primers and Arm-PCR of CDR3 regions. In the original analysis: Identified across the samples were some 62 TRBV segments and about 15 TRBJ segments. Using its own MiXCR run on the multiplex PCR reads, TCRdb lists one record per CDR3 protein. The V and J calls, along with clone size, are taken from TCRdb and not from the paper's own processing. The profile shows roughly 430,000 distinct CDR3 sequences, approximately 22% of them singletons. General study findings and limits: Persistent disease was associated with favored TRBV28 usage and with favored use of TRBJ1-2 and TRBJ2-5. New patients shared 966 public clonotypes, and persistent patients shared more, with 2,741.

Regarding time point: persistent/refractory GD, antithyroid drugs over 5 years with positive TRAb. PBMC RNA was the source of the TCR library. Clinicians diagnosed Graves' disease using American Thyroid Association guidelines. Germline lookup yields CDR1 SNHLY and CDR2 FYNNEI. V lost 3 bases and J 3 bases, leaving 11 bases between the germline ends. CDR3 length: 14 residues. Ten or more counts support this clonotype. The antigen is undetermined. The sample here was peripheral blood mononuclear cells (PBMCs), taken when the disease was refractory, from a patient treated with antithyroid drugs. This TCR derives from a female donor with Graves disease. The chain carries TRBV2 and TRBJ1-2, with D hard to call. The CDR3 nucleotides read TGTGCCAGCAGTGACGGTTACAGAGACTATGGCTACACCTTC. Its protein product is CASSDGYRDYGYTF.